The clone carrying this TCR beta chain has just one count. The data were obtained in a study of blood T cell repertoires in COVID-19. Assay: immunoSEQ multiplex PCR; the TCRdb copy retains only in-frame clones and omits some. The sample carries around 300,000 clones, almost 90% recorded once. Germline-derived CDR1 and CDR2 are MGHRA and YSYEKL. This CDR3 comprises 19 residues. V lost 0 bases to trimming and J lost 6 bases; unmatched junction nucleotides: 18. The TCR comes from a woman aged 18-30 years with acute COVID-19. The material sequenced was PBMCs or T cells enriched from blood (not recorded which). The J gene is TRBJ1-2, the V gene TRBV4-1; 8 nucleotides agree with TRBD1. This CDR3 is CASSQEGGRGRVGLHGYTF. CDR3 nucleotide sequence: TGCGCCAGCAGCCAAGAAGGTGGCAGGGGGCGGGTGGGATTACATGGCTACACCTTC.